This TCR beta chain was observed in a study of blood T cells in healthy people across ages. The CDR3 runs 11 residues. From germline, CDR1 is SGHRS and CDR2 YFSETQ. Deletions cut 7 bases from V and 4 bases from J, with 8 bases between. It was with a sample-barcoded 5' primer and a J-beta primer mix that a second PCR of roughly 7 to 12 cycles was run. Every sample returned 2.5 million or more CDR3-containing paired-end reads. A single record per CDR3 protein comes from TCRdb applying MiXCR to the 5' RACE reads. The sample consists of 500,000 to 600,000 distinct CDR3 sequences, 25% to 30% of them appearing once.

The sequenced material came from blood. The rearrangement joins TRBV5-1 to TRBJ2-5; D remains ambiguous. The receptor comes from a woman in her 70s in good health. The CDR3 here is CASSTPETQYF. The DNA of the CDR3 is TGCGCCAGCTCAACCCCAGAGACCCAGTACTTC.